Listed below are T cell receptor beta chains from one sample, sequenced in a study of T cell responses to AZD1222 COVID-19 vaccine. The protocol was immunoSEQ multiplex PCR, while the TCRdb copy is restricted to in-frame clones and leaves out a portion. The sample contains 80,000 to 100,000 clones, 70% to 90% of which appear only once. The source material was peripheral blood, sampled on day 0 of AZD1222 vaccination. The receptor source for this set is an adult in good health. CDR3s leave out the opening cysteine and the closing phenylalanine or tryptophan.

TRBV4-1	TRBJ2-7	ASSPPLSPEQY
TRBV11-2	TRBJ2-7	ASSSTGVNEQY
TRBV7-3	TRBJ1-2	ASSPQPTGGHGYT
TRBV19	TRBJ1-1	ASSIGEATFWNTEAF
TRBV6-5	TRBJ1-2	ASKAGTNYGYT
TRBV21-1	TRBJ2-2	ASSRLAGVLNTGELF
TRBV5-4	TRBJ2-1	ASSYPGLAGTTSYNEQF
TRBV7-2	TRBJ2-1	ASSLEVAPSGGYNEQF
TRBV2	TRBJ1-2	ASSDRESYGYT
TRBV6-2/TRBV6-3	TRBJ1-2	ASSPNGGPLRT
TRBV4-2	TRBJ2-2	ASSSRRAGGAAGELF
TRBV28	TRBJ1-2	ASTTPMGQGAVYGYT
TRBV5-4	TRBJ2-5	ASSLGRGYQETQY
TRBV5-1	TRBJ2-7	ASRALGVYEQY
TRBV5-1	TRBJ2-7	ASSPGQGVGYEQY
TRBV12-5	TRBJ2-7	ASGLARDRSYEQY
TRBV15	TRBJ1-3	ATSSTALSGNTIY
TRBV13	TRBJ2-5	ASSLGGGGYETQY
TRBV28	TRBJ1-1	ASSLWVTEAF
TRBV7-2	TRBJ2-7	ASSLGDRNYEQY
TRBV28	TRBJ2-7	ASSGAYLQY
TRBV5-1	TRBJ2-7	ASSLLGRAYEQY
TRBV11-2	TRBJ1-2	ASSTGPNNYGYT